This TCR beta chain was recorded in a study of Ad26.COV2.S vaccination and SARS-CoV-2 variants. On the study more broadly: Donor was in the COV1001 Ad26.COV2.S trial arm. Overall study results and limits: Substantial breadth was reportedly displayed by spike-specific CD8+ and CD4+ T cell responses after vaccination.

Comment on this clone: The antigen is undetermined.

The table came from immunoSEQ multiplex PCR; TCRdb's copy has only in-frame clones and leaves some out. Here the sample spans hundreds of thousands of clones, roughly 90% being singletons. Treatment denoted: over 15 received Ad26.COV2.S at low or high dose, single or two shots; 5 received placebo; per-sample allocation not given. Specimens were obtained on day 63 following the first vaccine or placebo injection. Sequenced material: peripheral blood, taken in a trial of Ad26.COV2.S vaccine versus placebo. The receptor comes from a person aged 18-65 years who received the Ad26.COV2.S COVID-19 vaccine or a placebo.

CDR3 protein: CAISEGHYNEQFF. Written as DNA, the CDR3 is TGTGCCATCAGTGAGGGCCATTACAATGAGCAGTTCTTC. The J gene is TRBJ2-1, the V gene TRBV10-3, with unresolved D. The ends were cut back, 2 bases at V and 4 bases at J, with 6 bases in the middle. The CDR3 sequence is 13 residues long. Germline CDR1 reads ENHRY; CDR2 reads SYGVKD.